Listed below are T cell receptor beta chains from one sample, sequenced in a study of T cell repertoires in cytomegalovirus infection. MiXCR, applied by TCRdb to the reads, yields one record per CDR3 protein. The sample lists a few hundred thousand distinct CDR3 sequences, about 13% occurring once. The material sequenced was PBMCs. All receptors derive from a human donor in good health (CMV status not recorded). Some clones in this sample may be carry-over from other donors' samples. CDR3s include the opening cysteine and the closing phenylalanine or tryptophan. The D gene is left open where the match is weak. A row's size may be missing; if present it is once, few, many or a size class.

j_call: TRBJ1-6; clone_size: -; d_call: -; v_call: TRBV7-9; cdr3_length: 13; cdr3_nt: TGTGCCAGCAGCCCAGAAGGGAAATCACCCCTCCACTTT; cdr3_aa: CASSPEGKSPLHF
j_call: TRBJ2-3; clone_size: few; d_call: TRBD1; v_call: TRBV2; cdr3_length: 15; cdr3_nt: TGTGCCAGCAGGAGAGCCCCTACAGGGGAAGATACGCAGTATTTT; cdr3_aa: CASRRAPTGEDTQYF
j_call: TRBJ1-1; clone_size: few; d_call: TRBD1; v_call: TRBV7-9; cdr3_length: 12; cdr3_nt: TGTGCCAGCAGCCCAGGACAGGGGCGGGCTTTCTTT; cdr3_aa: CASSPGQGRAFF
j_call: TRBJ2-2; clone_size: many; d_call: -; v_call: TRBV6-2/TRBV6-3; cdr3_length: 13; cdr3_nt: TGTGCCAGCAGTCCCTCACTCACCGGGGAGCTGTTTTTT; cdr3_aa: CASSPSLTGELFF
j_call: TRBJ1-5; clone_size: many; d_call: TRBD1; v_call: TRBV20-1; cdr3_length: 15; cdr3_nt: TGCAGTGCCAAACAAGACAGGGAACGAAATCAGCCCCAGCATTTT; cdr3_aa: CSAKQDRERNQPQHF
j_call: TRBJ2-7; clone_size: few; d_call: TRBD2; v_call: TRBV7-2; cdr3_length: 13; cdr3_nt: TGTGCCAGTTACCCGGGAGGGCCAGGCGAGCAGTACTTC; cdr3_aa: CASYPGGPGEQYF
j_call: TRBJ2-1; clone_size: -; d_call: -; v_call: TRBV14; cdr3_length: 14; cdr3_nt: TGTGCCAGCAGCCAAGGGCCCCGCTACAATGAGCAGTTCTTC; cdr3_aa: CASSQGPRYNEQFF
j_call: TRBJ1-5; clone_size: -; d_call: -; v_call: TRBV19; cdr3_length: 12; cdr3_nt: TGTGCCGGGGGTCGGGGGAGTCAGCCCCAGCATTTT; cdr3_aa: CAGGRGSQPQHF
j_call: TRBJ2-3; clone_size: few; d_call: -; v_call: TRBV6-4; cdr3_length: 14; cdr3_nt: TGTGCCAGCAGTGACGATACTAGCACAGATACGCAGTATTTT; cdr3_aa: CASSDDTSTDTQYF
j_call: TRBJ2-3; clone_size: few; d_call: TRBD2; v_call: TRBV5-1; cdr3_length: 15; cdr3_nt: TGCGCCAGCAGCTTGCGTGCGGGAGAACAGCATACGCAGTATTTT; cdr3_aa: CASSLRAGEQHTQYF
j_call: TRBJ2-3; clone_size: many; d_call: -; v_call: TRBV7-8; cdr3_length: 18; cdr3_nt: TGTGCCAGCAGCTTATCACACAGGGACGGGATCGGCACAGATACGCAGTATTTT; cdr3_aa: CASSLSHRDGIGTDTQYF
j_call: TRBJ1-1; clone_size: many; d_call: -; v_call: TRBV7-2; cdr3_length: 12; cdr3_nt: TGTGCCAGCAGCCGGACGGGTACTGAAGCTTTCTTT; cdr3_aa: CASSRTGTEAFF
j_call: TRBJ1-1; clone_size: many; d_call: -; v_call: TRBV7-2; cdr3_length: 13; cdr3_nt: TGTGCCAGCAGCATTAGGGATAACACTGAAGCTTTCTTT; cdr3_aa: CASSIRDNTEAFF
j_call: TRBJ2-7; clone_size: -; d_call: -; v_call: TRBV2; cdr3_length: 12; cdr3_nt: TGTGCCAGTGGGGCGGGACCCCACGAGCAGTACTTC; cdr3_aa: CASGAGPHEQYF
j_call: TRBJ1-5; clone_size: few; d_call: -; v_call: TRBV11-2; cdr3_length: 13; cdr3_nt: TGTGCCAGCAGCTTCAGGGGAGATCAGCCCCAGCATTTT; cdr3_aa: CASSFRGDQPQHF
j_call: TRBJ1-1; clone_size: -; d_call: -; v_call: TRBV27; cdr3_length: 14; cdr3_nt: TGTGCCAGCAATCTGCGGCGGGGGCGCACTGAAGCTTTCTTT; cdr3_aa: CASNLRRGRTEAFF
j_call: TRBJ2-3; clone_size: many; d_call: -; v_call: TRBV7-3; cdr3_length: 15; cdr3_nt: TGTGCCAGCAGCACTTGGGGTGACAGCACAGATACGCAGTATTTT; cdr3_aa: CASSTWGDSTDTQYF
j_call: TRBJ2-5; clone_size: -; d_call: TRBD2; v_call: TRBV3-1; cdr3_length: 16; cdr3_nt: TGTGCCAGCAGCCTTCATGGGCTAGCGGGAACCGGGACCCAGTACTTC; cdr3_aa: CASSLHGLAGTGTQYF
j_call: TRBJ2-7; clone_size: few; d_call: -; v_call: TRBV10-3; cdr3_length: 12; cdr3_nt: TGTGCCATGGCCAGCAACGTCTACGAGCAGTACTTC; cdr3_aa: CAMASNVYEQYF
j_call: TRBJ2-1; clone_size: many; d_call: -; v_call: TRBV12-3/TRBV12-4; cdr3_length: 15; cdr3_nt: TGTGCCAGCAGTAAGACTTTTGGTGAGGACGATGAGCAGTTCTTC; cdr3_aa: CASSKTFGEDDEQFF
j_call: TRBJ2-5; clone_size: few; d_call: -; v_call: TRBV2; cdr3_length: 16; cdr3_nt: TGTGCCAGCAGTGAAGCGCTTGACAGGTATCGAGAGACCCAGTACTTC; cdr3_aa: CASSEALDRYRETQYF
j_call: TRBJ1-2; clone_size: many; d_call: TRBD1; v_call: TRBV7-6; cdr3_length: 14; cdr3_nt: TGTGCCAGCAGCTTAGCGGGACAGGGTTCTGGCTACACCTTC; cdr3_aa: CASSLAGQGSGYTF